This passage covers 4 T cell receptor beta chains from one sample sequenced in a study of cytomegalovirus exposure and HLA in healthy donors. The primer mix had 60 Vbeta and 13 Jbeta primers. Data came from immunoSEQ multiplex PCR; TCRdb stores just in-frame clones and leaves some out. The sample has 150,000 to 250,000 clones; approximately 85% are singletons. Sequenced material: PBMCs. All receptors derive from a woman between 45 and 65 years old in good health and CMV-seronegative.

This chain links TRBV7-9 with TRBJ2-7; D may be TRBD2 (5 bases). CDR3 size: 14 residues. Trimming pared 5 bases from V and 2 bases from J, leaving 13 bases between. Germline lookup yields CDR1 SEHNR and CDR2 FQNEAQ (reference sequence). The CDR3 loop is CASSTAGGAYEQYF. The CDR3 DNA sequence: TGTGCCAGCAGCACGGCAGGAGGAGCCTACGAGCAGTACTTC.

The chain combines TRBV7-3 with TRBJ1-3; D possibly corresponds to TRBD1 (5 bases). The V gene's germline CDR1 is SGHTA and CDR2 FQGTGA. V lost 5 bases, J lost 0 bases, and 14 bases lay in between. CDR3 length: 16 amino acids. The CDR3 DNA follows: TGTGCCAGCAGCATCGCCGGGACTAACTCTGGAAACACCATATATTTT. This sequence encodes CASSIAGTNSGNTIYF. Together with reference TRBV7-3 and TRBJ1-3, the CDR3 gives the full variable domain: GAGVSQTPSNKVTEKGKYVELRCDPISGHTALYWYRQSLGQGPEFLIYFQGTGAADDSGLPNDRFFAVRPEGSVSTLKIQRTERGDSAVYLCASSIAGTNSGNTIYFGEGSWLTVV.

This clone was counted once. V is TRBV2 and J is TRBJ1-2, with 7 bases lining up with TRBD1. The CDR3 runs to 12 residues. The germline gives CDR1 SNHLY, CDR2 FYNNEI. Trimming cost V 6 bases and J 5 bases; bases outside gene matches: 3. The CDR3 DNA is TGTGCCAGCAGCGGGACAGATTATGGCTACACCTTC. Translated: CASSGTDYGYTF. The full variable domain, rest sourced from reference TRBV2 and TRBJ1-2, is EPEVTQTPSHQVTQMGQEVILRCVPISNHLYFYWYRQILGQKVEFLVSFYNNEISEKSEIFDDQFSVERPDGSNFTLKIRSTKLEDSAMYFCASSGTDYGYTFGSGTRLTVV.

This chain uses TRBV9 with TRBJ2-3; 7 bases fit TRBD2. The junction had 21 bases not matched to a gene; V was cut back by 6 bases and J by 2 bases. The CDR3 totals 19 residues. CDR1 is SGDLS and CDR2 is YYNGEE in the germline V gene. The chain's CDR3 is CASTPGPLGASGDTDTQYF. The CDR3 bases are TGTGCCAGCACCCCAGGGCCCTTAGGGGCTAGCGGCGACACAGATACGCAGTATTTT.